The present TCR beta chain was sequenced within a study of memory CD4+ T cells and cytomegalovirus serostatus. Study background: This sample comes from healthy Belgian adults, fewer than ten CMV seropositive, 24 seronegative.

Sequenced by immunoSEQ multiplex PCR; TCRdb stores in-frame clones only, minus some. The sample has 25,000 to 35,000 clones, 65% to 80% seen once. The sort gate was single viable CD3+CD4+CD8-CD45RO+ cells for memory CD4+ T cells. Positive selection with CD4 microbeads enriched total CD4+ T cells. CDR3 length: 16 amino acids. Germline V lookup: CDR1 SGHVS, CDR2 FQNEAQ. Trimming cost V 2 bases and J 2 bases, with 15 bases left between them. The chain combines TRBV7-8 with TRBJ1-2; possible D gene TRBD1, 5 bases. The TCR originated in an adult in good health and CMV-seronegative. Some clones in this sample may be carry-over from other donors' samples. The specimen sequenced was memory CD4+ T cells from blood. The CDR3 region is CASSLTDTGDNYGYTF. CDR3 DNA sequence: TGTGCCAGCAGCTTAACGGACACGGGCGACAACTATGGCTACACCTTC.